This T cell receptor beta chain was retrieved from a study of molecular identifiers for immune sequencing clone quantification (dated by TCRdb to the late 2010s). Regarding the research as a whole: For a replicate experiment, RNA from roughly 20,000 or 100,000 naive CD8 T cells was divided into five aliquots, and four of the five aliquots were sequenced. This methods study benchmarked molecular-identifier clustering-based TCR repertoire sequencing (MIDCIRS) and TCR RNA copy counting, using CD8 T cells to do so. Summary of the overall study and its limitations: Spiked-in Jurkat TCR RNA (around nine copies' worth), which is not part of the donor repertoire, was contained in the naive libraries. Highly expanded clone sizes could be underestimated because identical TCR molecules may share a barcode. Around 2.9 recovered TCR RNA copies per cell were obtained by modeling, versus around 10 by digital PCR, implying a capture efficiency of approximately 27%. In CMV-specific effector cells, over 98% of molecules were held by clones above 20 RNA copies, whereas under 1% of molecules were held by such clones in naive cells. When barcode sub-clustering was left out, chimeric consensus sequences inflated TCR diversity, with chimeras reaching as high as 47%. Spiked-in Jurkat TCR RNA equivalent to a single cell was reported to be detectable even among 850,000 to 1,000,000 naive CD8 T cells.

V loses 1 base, J loses 8 bases, and the germline ends lie 8 bases apart. As encoded in the germline V gene (reference sequence), CDR1 is LNHDA while CDR2 is SQIVND. Spanning cysteine to phenylalanine, the CDR3 consists of 12 amino acids. The entry retains the CDR3 DNA only, 36 bases that are in frame from base 1. This clonotype was counted ten times or more. Its antigen specificity is not known. No qualities accompany the bases; no much larger clone lies one base away. Naive CD8 T cell libraries were made from approximately 20,000 to 1,000,000 sorted cells using 10%, 30% or 50% of purified RNA. On a BD FACSAria II, naive CD8 T cells were FACS-sorted as CD8+CD4-CCR7+CD45RA+ and collected into RLT Plus buffer. Approximately 9 TCR copies' worth of Jurkat RNA were spiked into about 19,000-1,100,000 naive CD8 T cell samples to test detection sensitivity. Enrichment of CD8 T cells was done with RosetteSep CD8+ T Cell Enrichment Cocktail plus Ficoll-Paque, and ACK red cell lysis came afterward.

Receptors were amplified or captured by PCR. The instrument was an Illumina HiSeq 4000. Preparation of bulk TCR libraries followed a previously described approach, with the TCR primers listed in Table S5. The Qiagen AllPrep DNA/RNA kit was used to purify total RNA. Before any analysis, reads coming from multiple sequencing runs of the same library were combined into one pool. As for the authors' bioinformatics: Reads were retained only if their TCR constant sequence matched exactly, and those retained reads were trimmed to 150 nt and grouped according to their 12-nt molecular barcodes. Reads inside each barcode group were sub-clustered using a 15% Levenshtein threshold, and a quality-weighted consensus sequence was constructed for each RNA molecule. Non-functional sequences were excluded, and lower-count sequences lying one edit away from another sequence were also excluded. On the basis of fitting two negative binomial distributions, barcode sub-clusters with fewer than 20% of the maximum read count were discarded. Using fastp at Q25 and MiXCR, TCRdb reprocessed the public reads and kept productive beta chains. Rows with a matching CDR3 protein are joined into one entry that keeps the most common DNA and genes. TCRdb's processing, not the study's, gives the V and J calls here. For this sample there are around 43,000 distinct CDR3 sequences; over 15% appear just once. The ten largest account for about 1.1% of the sample.

The chain joins TRBV19 to TRBJ1-1; TRBD1 could be the D gene, as 5 bases match. This clonotype was obtained from a human donor in good health. Some libraries in this study had Jurkat cell RNA spiked in. Sequencing used naive CD8+ T cells from blood, with Jurkat cell RNA spiked in. The cell subset or site label for this specimen denotes: FACS-sorted CD8+CD4-CCR7+CD45RA+ naive T cells. The CDR3 protein is CASSIGDGEAFF. The sequenced DNA: TGTGCCAGTAGTATAGGGGACGGCGAAGCTTTCTTT.